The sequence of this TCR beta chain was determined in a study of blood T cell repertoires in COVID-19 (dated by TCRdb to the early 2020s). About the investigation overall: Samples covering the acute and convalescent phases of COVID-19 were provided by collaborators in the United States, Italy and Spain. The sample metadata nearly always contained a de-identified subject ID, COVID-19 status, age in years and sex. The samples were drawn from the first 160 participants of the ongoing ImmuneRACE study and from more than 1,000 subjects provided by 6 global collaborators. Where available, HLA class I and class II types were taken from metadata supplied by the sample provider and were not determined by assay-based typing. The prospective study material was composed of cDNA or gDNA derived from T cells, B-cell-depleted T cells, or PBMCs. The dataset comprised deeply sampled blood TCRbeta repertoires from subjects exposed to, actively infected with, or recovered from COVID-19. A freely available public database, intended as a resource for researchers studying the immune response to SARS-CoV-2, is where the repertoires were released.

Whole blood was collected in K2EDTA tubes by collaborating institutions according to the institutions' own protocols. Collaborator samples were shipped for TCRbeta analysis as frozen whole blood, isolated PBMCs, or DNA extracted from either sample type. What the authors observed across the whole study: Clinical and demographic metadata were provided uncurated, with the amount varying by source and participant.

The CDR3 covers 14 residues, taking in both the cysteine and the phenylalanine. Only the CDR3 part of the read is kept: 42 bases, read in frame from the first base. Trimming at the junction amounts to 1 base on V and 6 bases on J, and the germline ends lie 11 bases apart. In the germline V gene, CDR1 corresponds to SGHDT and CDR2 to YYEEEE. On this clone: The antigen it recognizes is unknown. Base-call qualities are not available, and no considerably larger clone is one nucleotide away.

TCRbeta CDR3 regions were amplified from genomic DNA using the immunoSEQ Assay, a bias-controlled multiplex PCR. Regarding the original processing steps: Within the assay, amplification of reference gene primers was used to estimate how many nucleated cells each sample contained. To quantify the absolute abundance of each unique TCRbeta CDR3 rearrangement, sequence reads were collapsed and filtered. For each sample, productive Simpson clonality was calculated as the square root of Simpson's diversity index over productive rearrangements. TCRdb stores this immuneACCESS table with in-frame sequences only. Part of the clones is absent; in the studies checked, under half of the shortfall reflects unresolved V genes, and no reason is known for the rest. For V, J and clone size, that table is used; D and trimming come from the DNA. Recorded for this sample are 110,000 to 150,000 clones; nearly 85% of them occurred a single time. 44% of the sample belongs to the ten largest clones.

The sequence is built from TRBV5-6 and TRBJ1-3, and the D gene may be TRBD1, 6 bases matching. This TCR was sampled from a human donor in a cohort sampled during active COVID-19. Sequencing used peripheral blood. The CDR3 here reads CASSLPRGENTIYF. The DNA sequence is TGTGCCAGCAGCTTGCCCAGGGGCGAAAACACCATATATTTT.